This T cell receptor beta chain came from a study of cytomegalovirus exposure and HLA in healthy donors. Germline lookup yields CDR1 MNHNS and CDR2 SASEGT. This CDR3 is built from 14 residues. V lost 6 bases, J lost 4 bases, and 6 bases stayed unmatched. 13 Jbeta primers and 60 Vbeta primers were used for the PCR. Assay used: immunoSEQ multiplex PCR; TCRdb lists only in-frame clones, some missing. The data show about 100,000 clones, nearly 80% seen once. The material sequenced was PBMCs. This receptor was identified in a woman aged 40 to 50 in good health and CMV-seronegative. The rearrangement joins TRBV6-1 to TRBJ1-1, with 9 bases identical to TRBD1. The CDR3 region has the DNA TGTGCCAGCAGAGTGACAGGGGGGGGCACTGAAGCTTTCTTT. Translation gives CASRVTGGGTEAFF.